This T cell receptor (beta chain) was captured in a study of CD8+ T cells in alopecia areata. Study information: Treatment of the treated patients consisted of oral tofacitinib, 5 to 10 mg twice daily.

Treatment given: oral pan-JAK inhibitor, 5-10 mg twice daily. This clone was observed a handful of times. The sequencing template was cDNA reverse transcribed from extracted RNA. Sequencing used immunoSEQ multiplex PCR; TCRdb keeps in-frame clones, though not all of them. The sample carries 180,000 or so clones, about 55% recorded once. The J segment lost 8 bases and the V segment lost 5 bases, leaving 14 bases of the junction unmatched. CDR1 and CDR2 from the germline V gene are SNHLY and FYNNEI. This CDR3 region has 15 residues. V usage is TRBV2 and J usage is TRBJ1-1; 7 nucleotides match TRBD1. The origin of this receptor is a human donor with alopecia areata. Sequenced material: CD8+ T cells sorted from blood, taken at week 24, from a patient treated with tofacitinib. CDR3 DNA sequence: TGTGCCAGCAGTCCCTGGGAGGGGGCGCGGGTCGAAGCTTTCTTT. It codes for CASSPWEGARVEAFF.